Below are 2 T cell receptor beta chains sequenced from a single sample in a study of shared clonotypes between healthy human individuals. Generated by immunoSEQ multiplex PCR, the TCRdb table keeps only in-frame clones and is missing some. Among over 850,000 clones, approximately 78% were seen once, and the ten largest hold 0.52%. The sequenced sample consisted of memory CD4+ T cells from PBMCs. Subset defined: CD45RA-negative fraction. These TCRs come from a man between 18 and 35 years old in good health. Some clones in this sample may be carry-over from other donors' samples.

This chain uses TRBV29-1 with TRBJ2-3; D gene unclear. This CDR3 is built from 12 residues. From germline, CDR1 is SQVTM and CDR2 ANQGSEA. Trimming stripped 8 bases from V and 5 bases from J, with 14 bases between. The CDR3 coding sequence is TGCAGCCCAAAATCTTTAGGAGATACGCAGTATTTT. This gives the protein CSPKSLGDTQYF.

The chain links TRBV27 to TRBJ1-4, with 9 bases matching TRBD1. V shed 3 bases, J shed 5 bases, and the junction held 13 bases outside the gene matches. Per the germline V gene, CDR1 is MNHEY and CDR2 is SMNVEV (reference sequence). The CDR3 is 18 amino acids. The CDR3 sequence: CASSFGVPGQGWNEKLFF. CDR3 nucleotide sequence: TGTGCCAGCAGTTTTGGGGTCCCGGGACAGGGTTGGAATGAAAAACTGTTTTTT.